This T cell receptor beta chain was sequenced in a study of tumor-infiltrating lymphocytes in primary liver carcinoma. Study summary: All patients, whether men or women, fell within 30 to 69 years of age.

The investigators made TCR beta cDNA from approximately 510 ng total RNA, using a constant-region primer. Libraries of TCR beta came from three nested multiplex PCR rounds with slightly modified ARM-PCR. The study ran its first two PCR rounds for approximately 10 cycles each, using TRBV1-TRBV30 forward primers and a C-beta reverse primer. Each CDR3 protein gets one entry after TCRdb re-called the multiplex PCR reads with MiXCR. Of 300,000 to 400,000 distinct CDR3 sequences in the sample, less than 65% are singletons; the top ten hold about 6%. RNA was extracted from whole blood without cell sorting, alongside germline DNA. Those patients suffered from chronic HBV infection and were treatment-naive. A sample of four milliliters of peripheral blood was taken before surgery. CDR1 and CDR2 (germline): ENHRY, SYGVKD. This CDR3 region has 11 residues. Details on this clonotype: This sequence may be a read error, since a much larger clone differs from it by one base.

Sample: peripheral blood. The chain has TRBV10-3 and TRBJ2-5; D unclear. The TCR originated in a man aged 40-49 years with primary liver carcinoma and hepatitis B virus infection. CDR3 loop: CVISSTETQYF. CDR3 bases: TGTGTCATCAGTAGCACGGAGACCCAGTACTTC.